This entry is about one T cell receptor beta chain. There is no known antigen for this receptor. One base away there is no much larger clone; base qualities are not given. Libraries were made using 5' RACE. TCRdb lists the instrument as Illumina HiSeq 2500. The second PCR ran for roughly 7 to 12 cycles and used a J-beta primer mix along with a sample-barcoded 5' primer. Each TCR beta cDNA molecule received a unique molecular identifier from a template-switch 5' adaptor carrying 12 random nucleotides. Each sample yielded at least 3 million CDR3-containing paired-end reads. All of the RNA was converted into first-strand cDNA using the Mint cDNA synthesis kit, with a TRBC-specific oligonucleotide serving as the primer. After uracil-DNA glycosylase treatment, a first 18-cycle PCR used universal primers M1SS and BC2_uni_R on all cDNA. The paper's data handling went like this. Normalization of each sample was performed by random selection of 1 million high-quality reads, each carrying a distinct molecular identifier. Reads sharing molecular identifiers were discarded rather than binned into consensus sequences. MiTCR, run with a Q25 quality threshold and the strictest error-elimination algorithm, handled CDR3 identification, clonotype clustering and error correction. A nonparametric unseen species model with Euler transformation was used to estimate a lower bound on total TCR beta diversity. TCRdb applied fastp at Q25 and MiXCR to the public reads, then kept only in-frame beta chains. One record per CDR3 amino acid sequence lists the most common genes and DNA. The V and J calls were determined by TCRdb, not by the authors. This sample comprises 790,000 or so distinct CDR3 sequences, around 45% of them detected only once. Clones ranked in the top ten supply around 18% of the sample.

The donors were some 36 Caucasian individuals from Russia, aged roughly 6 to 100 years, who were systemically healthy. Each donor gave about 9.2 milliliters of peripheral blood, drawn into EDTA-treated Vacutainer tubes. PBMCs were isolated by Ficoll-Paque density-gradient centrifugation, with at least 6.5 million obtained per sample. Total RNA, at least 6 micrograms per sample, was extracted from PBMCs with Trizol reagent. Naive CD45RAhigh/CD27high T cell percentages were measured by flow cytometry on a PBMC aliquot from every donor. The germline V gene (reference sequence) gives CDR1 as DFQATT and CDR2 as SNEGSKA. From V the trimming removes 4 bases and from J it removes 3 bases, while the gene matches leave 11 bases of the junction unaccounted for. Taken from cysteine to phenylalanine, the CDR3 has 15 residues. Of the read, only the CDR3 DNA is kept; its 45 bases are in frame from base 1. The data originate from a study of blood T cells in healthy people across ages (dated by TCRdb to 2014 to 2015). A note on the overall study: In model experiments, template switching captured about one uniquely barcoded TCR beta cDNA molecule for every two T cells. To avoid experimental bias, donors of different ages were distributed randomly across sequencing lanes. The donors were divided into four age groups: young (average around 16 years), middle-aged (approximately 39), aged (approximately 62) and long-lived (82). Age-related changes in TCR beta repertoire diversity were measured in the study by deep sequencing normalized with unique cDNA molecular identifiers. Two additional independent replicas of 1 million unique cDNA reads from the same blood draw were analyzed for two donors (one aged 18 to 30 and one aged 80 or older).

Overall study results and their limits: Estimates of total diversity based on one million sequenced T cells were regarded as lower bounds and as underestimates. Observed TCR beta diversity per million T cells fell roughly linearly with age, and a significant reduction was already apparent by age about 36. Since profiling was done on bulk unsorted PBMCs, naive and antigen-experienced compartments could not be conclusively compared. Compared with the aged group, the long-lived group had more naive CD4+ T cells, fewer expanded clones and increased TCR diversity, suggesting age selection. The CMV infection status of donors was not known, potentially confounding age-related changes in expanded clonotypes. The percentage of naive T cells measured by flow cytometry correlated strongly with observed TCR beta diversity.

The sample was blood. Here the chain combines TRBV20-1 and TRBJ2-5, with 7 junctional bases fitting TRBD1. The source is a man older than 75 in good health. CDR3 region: CSATTGEMQEETQYF. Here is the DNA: TGCAGTGCTACCACAGGGGAGATGCAGGAAGAGACCCAGTACTTC.